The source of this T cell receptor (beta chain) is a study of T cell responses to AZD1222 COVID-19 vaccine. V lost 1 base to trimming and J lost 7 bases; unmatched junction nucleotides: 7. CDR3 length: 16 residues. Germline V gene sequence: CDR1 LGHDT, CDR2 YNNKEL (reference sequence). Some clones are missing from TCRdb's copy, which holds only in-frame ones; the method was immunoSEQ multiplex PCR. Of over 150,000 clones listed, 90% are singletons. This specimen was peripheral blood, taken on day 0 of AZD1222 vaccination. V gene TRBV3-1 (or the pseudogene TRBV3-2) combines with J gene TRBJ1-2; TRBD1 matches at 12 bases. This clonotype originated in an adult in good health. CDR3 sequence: CASSQAGDRGRGGYTF. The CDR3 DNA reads TGTGCCAGCAGCCAAGCCGGGGACAGGGGGCGAGGTGGCTACACCTTC.